This TCR beta chain was profiled in a study of control samples from healthy donors and cancer patients. V shed 3 bases and J 3 bases; nucleotides not matched to a gene: 4. The germline V gene has CDR1 SEHNR and CDR2 FQNEAQ (reference sequence). The CDR3 totals 15 residues. This clone was counted a single time. Profiling relied on immunoSEQ multiplex PCR, and the TCRdb table lists in-frame clones only, not all of them. The table lists over 150,000 clones, approximately 94% of them singletons. The specimen was PBMCs. This TCR was sampled from a man between 60 and 75 years old with colorectal cancer. This chain joins TRBV7-9 and TRBJ2-5; 10 nucleotides match TRBD2. In DNA, the CDR3 is TGTGCCAGCAGCTTGAATAGCGGGGGGAAAGAGACCCAGTACTTC. Translated: CASSLNSGGKETQYF. Filled out from reference TRBV7-9 and TRBJ2-5, the complete variable domain reads DTGVSQNPRHKITKRGQNVTFRCDPISEHNRLYWYRQTLGQGPEFLTYFQNEAQLEKSRLLSDRFSAERPKGSFSTLEIQRTEQGDSAMYLCASSLNSGGKETQYFGPGTRLLVL.